This T cell receptor beta chain was identified during a study of T-cell memory formation after mild COVID-19. Study conclusions and caveats: The SARS-CoV-2 specificity of second-wave clones reaching peak at day 37 remained unverified. Clones that got smaller from day 15 to 85 had even CD4/CD8, while clones growing later tipped toward CD4+.

CDR1 and CDR2 from the germline V gene are DFQATT and SNEGSKA (reference sequence). Trimming took 4 bases from V and 3 from J; bases not matched to a gene: 9. The CDR3 contains 14 residues. This clonotype was seen a handful of times. Its cognate antigen is unknown. Sample barcodes and UMIs were carried by the TCR alpha and TCR beta cDNA libraries that 5'RACE generated with constant-segment primers. TCRdb itself ran the 5' RACE reads through MiXCR, one entry per CDR3 protein. This sample has approximately 210,000 distinct CDR3 sequences, with 27% found just once. Material for sequencing was PBMCs or a T cell subset sorted from them (not recorded which). The receptor was isolated from an adult woman who had mild COVID-19 (a few samples of this study predate the infection). Cell type and time point are not known. The V call is TRBV20-1, the J call TRBJ2-7; 7 bases are shared with TRBD1. The CDR3 loop reads CSAKDRIEGYEQYF. CDR3 nucleotides: TGCAGTGCTAAGGACAGGATAGAAGGCTACGAGCAGTACTTC.